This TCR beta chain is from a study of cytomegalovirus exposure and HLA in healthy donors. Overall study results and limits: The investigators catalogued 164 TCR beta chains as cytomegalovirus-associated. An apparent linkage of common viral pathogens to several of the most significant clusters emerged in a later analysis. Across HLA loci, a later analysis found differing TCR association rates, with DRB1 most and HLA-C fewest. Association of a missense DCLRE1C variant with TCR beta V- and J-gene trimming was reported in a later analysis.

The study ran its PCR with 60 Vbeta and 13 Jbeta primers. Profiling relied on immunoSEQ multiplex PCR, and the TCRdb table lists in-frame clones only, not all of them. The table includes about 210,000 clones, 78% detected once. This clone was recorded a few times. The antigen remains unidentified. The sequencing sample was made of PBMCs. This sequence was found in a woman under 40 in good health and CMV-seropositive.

CDR3 nucleotide sequence: TGTGCCGCGAGGAGGGAAGGGTACAATGAGCAGTTCTTC. Its translation: CAARREGYNEQFF. The gene calls are TRBV6-1 and TRBJ2-1, with a tentative D call TRBD2 (6 bases). The CDR3 loop spans 13 amino acids. Trimming left V 11 bases short and J 4 bases short, with 15 bases between. The germline CDR1 and CDR2 sequences are MNHNS and SASEGT.